The 17 T cell receptor beta chains below were found in one sample sequenced in a study of blood T cell repertoires in COVID-19 (dated by TCRdb to the early 2020s). Library prep was done by the immunoSEQ multiplex PCR assay. Entries here come from immuneACCESS through TCRdb and include only in-frame sequences with V and J called. Some clones fail to appear in such tables; in the studies checked, an unresolved V gene covers under half of the shortfall, and the cause of the remainder is unknown. This sample comprises more than 100,000 clones, roughly 88% of them detected only once. Of the sample, roughly 3.5% is held by the ten largest clones. Sequencing used peripheral blood. These receptors originate from a human donor in a cohort sampled during active COVID-19.

This chain connects TRBV9 to TRBJ2-7; 7 bases are a match to TRBD2. This CDR3 spans 14 amino acids. The junction had 2 bases not matched to a gene; V was cut back by 0 bases and J by 2 bases. CDR1 and CDR2 from the germline V gene are SGDLS and YYNGEE. The CDR3: CASSVGGGTYEQYF. The CDR3 region has the DNA TGTGCCAGCAGCGTAGGGGGGGGTACCTACGAGCAGTACTTC.

Regarding this clone: This clone may be a read error of a much larger clone one base away. The chain links TRBV25-1 to TRBJ1-1, with a weak D call TRBD1 (6 bases). Trimming took 6 bases from V and 1 from J, leaving 9 bases between them. This CDR3 is built from 13 residues. Germline loops: CDR1 MGHDK, CDR2 SYGVNS. CDR3: CASSQQGNTEAFF. DNA for the CDR3: TGTGCCAGCAGCCAACAGGGGAACACTGAAGCTTTCTTT.

The CDR3 DNA sequence: TGTGCCAGCAGCTTGGGGGGGGGCATCTCCTACAATGAGCAGTTCTTC. Encoded protein: CASSLGGGISYNEQFF. This sequence joins TRBV5-4 and TRBJ2-1; D may be TRBD2 (7 bases). The length of the CDR3 is 16 residues. CDR1 and CDR2 (germline): SGHNT, YYREEE (reference sequence). V lost 0 bases, J lost 0 bases, and 10 bases lay in between.

The chain has TRBV4-1 and TRBJ1-1; TRBD1 matches 8 bases. Germline V gene lookup returns CDR1 MGHRA and CDR2 YSYEKL. V shed 4 bases, J shed 8 bases, and the junction held 12 bases outside the gene matches. This CDR3 has 15 residues. CDR3: CASSLQGVESAEAFF. CDR3 nucleotides: TGCGCCAGCAGCCTACAGGGGGTCGAATCGGCGGAAGCTTTCTTT.

This clone occurred a few times. This sequence joins TRBV19 and TRBJ1-2; D is unclear. V was trimmed by 7 bases and J by 4 bases, leaving 10 bases between them. Germline V gene data show CDR1 as LNHDA and CDR2 as SQIVND (reference sequence). CDR3 length equals 12 residues. CDR3 sequence (DNA): TGTGCCAGTACGGACTTGGGCTATGGCTACACCTTC. Its translation is CASTDLGYGYTF. The whole variable domain, remainder taken from reference TRBV19 and TRBJ1-2, is DGGITQSPKYLFRKEGQNVTLSCEQNLNHDAMYWYRQDPGQGLRLIYYSQIVNDFQKGDIAEGYSVSREKKESFPLTVTSAQKNPTAFYLCASTDLGYGYTFGSGTRLTVV.

This chain links TRBV21-1 with TRBJ2-1; no check of the table's D call, TRBD2, against the DNA was made. TRBV21-1 is given as a pseudogene. The CDR3 extends over 19 amino acids. The CDR3 region is CASSAPGTIIGSDYNEQFF. The CDR3 DNA is TGTGCCAGCAGCGCCCCCGGGACTATCATAGGATCGGACTACAATGAGCAGTTCTTC.

This chain's CDR3 is CASSLRRQETGELFF. The CDR3 nucleotides read TGCGCCAGCAGCCTCCGGCGACAGGAGACCGGGGAGCTGTTTTTT. This chain joins TRBV5-1 and TRBJ2-2; D perhaps matches TRBD1 (6 bases). Trimming took off 4 bases at V and 5 bases at J, with 15 bases between the two ends. CDR1 is SGHRS, CDR2 YFSETQ, per germline. The length of the CDR3 is 15 residues.

The rearrangement links TRBV28 to TRBJ2-3; perhaps TRBD1 as D (6 bases). The CDR3 extends over 15 amino acids. V dropped 8 bases and J dropped 2 bases, with 17 bases sitting between them. Germline V gene sequence: CDR1 MDHEN, CDR2 SYDVKM. The CDR3 region is CASLVGDTYTDTQYF. The CDR3 DNA is TGTGCCAGCTTAGTTGGGGACACCTACACAGATACGCAGTATTTT.

V and J are TRBV5-1 and TRBJ2-7; 10 bases fit TRBD2. The length of the CDR3 is 15 residues. V shed 4 bases, J shed 0 bases, and the junction held 4 bases outside the gene matches. CDR1 and CDR2 (germline): SGHRS, YFSETQ. The chain's CDR3 is CASSPGTSASYEQYF. The CDR3 region has the DNA TGCGCCAGCAGCCCCGGGACTAGCGCCTCCTACGAGCAGTACTTC.

The chain employs TRBV3-1 (or the pseudogene TRBV3-2) and TRBJ1-1; TRBD1 might be the D (5 bases). The CDR3 is 19 residues long. Germline CDR1 reads LGHDT; CDR2 reads YNNKEL (reference sequence). Between the trimmed V and J ends, which lost 0 bases and 6 bases, there was a span of 26 bases. The CDR3 DNA reads TGTGCCAGCAGCCAAGAGGGAGCGGGGCTGGAAGTAGATTGGGCTGAAGCTTTCTTT. Protein product: CASSQEGAGLEVDWAEAFF.

The rearrangement uses TRBV2 and TRBJ1-6, with TRBD1 matching 8 bases. This CDR3 region has 15 residues. Trimming removed 7 bases from V and 2 bases from J; junction bases left unmatched: 4. From germline, CDR1 is SNHLY and CDR2 FYNNEI. The CDR3 protein is CASKQQGAYNSPLHF. CDR3 in DNA: TGTGCCAGCAAACAACAGGGGGCCTATAATTCACCCCTCCACTTT.

The chain joins TRBV7-2 to TRBJ2-7, with 12 positions matching TRBD1. CDR1 is SGHTA, CDR2 FQGNSA, per germline. This CDR3 contains 15 residues. The junction had 2 bases not matched to a gene; V was cut back by 3 bases and J by 2 bases. Here the CDR3 reads CASSLGQGAPYEQYF. The CDR3 coding sequence is TGTGCCAGCAGCTTGGGACAGGGGGCTCCCTACGAGCAGTACTTC.

The chain recombines TRBV7-7 with TRBJ2-7; 8 bases fit TRBD1. V gave up 1 base and J gave up 0 bases; unmatched junction bases: 14. The germline V gene encodes CDR1 SSHAT and CDR2 FNYEAQ (reference sequence). The CDR3 runs to 19 residues. Written as DNA, the CDR3 is TGTGCCAGCAGCTTAGTTTTCGTAACCCGGCAGGGGGCCTCCTACGAGCAGTACTTC. Residues: CASSLVFVTRQGASYEQYF.

The V call is TRBV19, the J call TRBJ2-1; 7 nucleotides match TRBD1. This CDR3 contains 15 residues. V shed 6 bases, J shed 4 bases, and the junction held 9 bases outside the gene matches. The germline gives CDR1 LNHDA, CDR2 SQIVND (reference sequence). The chain's CDR3 is CASSPRQGKYNEQFF. The CDR3, as DNA: TGTGCCAGTAGCCCAAGACAGGGAAAATACAATGAGCAGTTCTTC.

The chain joins TRBV5-1 to TRBJ1-1; D remains ambiguous. The CDR3 has 14 amino acids. Germline CDR1 and CDR2: SGHRS and YFSETQ. Trimming took off 0 bases at V and 0 bases at J, with 6 bases between the two ends. The DNA of the CDR3 is TGCGCCAGCAGCTTGGACAGCTTGAACACTGAAGCTTTCTTT. Encoded protein: CASSLDSLNTEAFF.

The chain joins TRBV3-1 (or the pseudogene TRBV3-2) to TRBJ2-1, with 11 nucleotides matching TRBD2. Germline assignment: CDR1 LGHDT and CDR2 YNNKEL (reference sequence). CDR3 size: 18 residues. With 3 bases clipped from V and 4 bases from J, the junction kept 11 bases outside the gene matches. The CDR3 nucleotides read TGTGCCAGCAGCCACCGTCTAGCGGGGGGATCCCCTTACAATGAGCAGTTCTTC. Translation gives CASSHRLAGGSPYNEQFF.

The count of this clone is one. The genes are TRBV10-1 and TRBJ2-2; TRBD2 is a possible D gene (5 bases). V lost 8 bases to trimming and J lost 0 bases, with 10 bases between them. Germline CDR1 is WNHNN and CDR2 is SYGVQD (reference sequence). The CDR3 length is 14 residues. The CDR3 DNA sequence: TGCGCCAGCCGGGGAACCTCGAACACCGGGGAGCTGTTTTTT. Its protein product is CASRGTSNTGELFF.